This TCR beta chain was retrieved from a study of T cell changes during pregnancy in multiple sclerosis. Germline lookup yields CDR1 LNHDA and CDR2 SQIVND (reference sequence). V lost 3 bases and J 4 bases, leaving 10 bases between the germline ends. There are 14 residues in the CDR3. Clones were read by immunoSEQ multiplex PCR, and TCRdb kept only the in-frame ones, dropping some. The table records approximately 44,000 clones, roughly 92% of them present only once. Sequencing used CD4+ T cells from peripheral blood mononuclear cells, obtained in the first trimester of pregnancy. The TCR comes from a female donor with multiple sclerosis, enrolled in a pregnancy study. The chain recombines TRBV19 with TRBJ1-5; perhaps TRBD1 as D (5 bases). CDR3 protein: CASSIWGGNQPQHF. The CDR3 DNA reads as TGTGCCAGTAGTATCTGGGGGGGTAATCAGCCCCAGCATTTT.